Below, 10 T cell receptor beta chains from the same sample are listed, as sequenced in a study of T cell responses to AZD1222 COVID-19 vaccine listed by TCRdb under 2021. Libraries were built with the immunoSEQ multiplex PCR assay. TCRdb carries this immuneACCESS record with in-frame sequences only. Its versions omit some clonotypes, under half of them owing to an unresolved V gene in the studies checked, with the rest unexplained. Across this sample there are over 150,000 clones, with approximately 90% seen only once. Roughly 6% of the sample rests with the top ten. Per the publication, the time point label means: baseline before first vaccination. The sample here was peripheral blood, taken on day 0 of AZD1222 vaccination. The receptors originated from an adult in good health.

DNA for the CDR3: TGTGCCAGCAGCCCGAGGGGGACAGGGATCTCCCTTTATAATTCACCCCTCCACTTT. Its protein is CASSPRGTGISLYNSPLHF. The gene calls are TRBV9 and TRBJ1-6; TRBD1 matches 9 bases. The CDR3 runs to 19 residues. CDR1 is SGDLS and CDR2 is YYNGEE in the germline V gene. After removal of 4 bases from V and 4 bases from J, the junction contained 15 bases not matched to a gene.

The chain recombines TRBV7-9 with TRBJ1-4; D unresolved. Per the germline V gene, CDR1 is SEHNR and CDR2 is FQNEAQ (reference sequence). Between the trimmed V and J ends, which lost 3 bases and 10 bases, there was a span of 6 bases. There are 11 residues in the CDR3. This CDR3 reads CASSFTTKLFF. The CDR3 DNA reads as TGTGCCAGCAGCTTTACCACAAAACTGTTTTTT.

This chain uses TRBV2 with TRBJ2-7; tentatively, D is TRBD1 or TRBD2 (5 bases each). From germline, CDR1 is SNHLY and CDR2 FYNNEI. This CDR3 spans 14 amino acids. The V gene lost 1 base and the J gene lost 7 bases, with 14 bases spanning the gap. CDR3 sequence (DNA): TGTGCCAGCAGTGAAGGGGACCGCGTCAAGGAGCAGTACTTC. Its protein is CASSEGDRVKEQYF.

The chain links TRBV12-3 or TRBV12-4 to TRBJ1-5, with a tentative D call TRBD1 (5 bases). The CDR3 contains 13 residues. Deletions cut 7 bases from V and 7 bases from J, with 14 bases between. The CDR3 DNA is TGTGCCAGCACCTTGGGCAGGGACCAGCCCCAGCATTTT. Encoded protein: CASTLGRDQPQHF.

The genes are TRBV6-1 and TRBJ2-6, with D uncertain. The V end was cut by 2 bases, the J end by 0 bases, with 5 bases between. The CDR3 loop spans 15 amino acids. The germline gives CDR1 MNHNS, CDR2 SASEGT. In nucleotides, the CDR3 is TGTGCCAGCAGTGAACAGAGCTCTGGGGCCAACGTCCTGACTTTC. The encoded protein is CASSEQSSGANVLTF.

The V call is TRBV7-3, the J call TRBJ2-5; 14 bases map to TRBD2. Germline V gene lookup returns CDR1 SGHTA and CDR2 FQGTGA. Trimming took 2 bases from V and 4 from J; bases not matched to a gene: 9. This CDR3 contains 18 residues. CDR3 amino acids: CASSLEGLGLAGGETQYF. The CDR3 DNA follows: TGTGCCAGCAGCTTAGAGGGTCTTGGACTAGCGGGAGGAGAGACCCAGTACTTC.

This sequence joins TRBV10-2 and TRBJ1-5; no reliable D call. The CDR3 runs 14 residues. Germline CDR1 and CDR2: WSHSY and SAAADI. Deletions cut 6 bases from V and 0 bases from J, with 9 bases between. This CDR3 is CASRPGVSNQPQHF. The CDR3 nucleotides read TGCGCCAGCAGGCCCGGAGTTAGCAATCAGCCCCAGCATTTT.

The chain has TRBV7-8 and TRBJ2-2; D possibly uses TRBD1 or TRBD2 (6 bases each). V lost 5 bases and J 1 base, leaving 20 bases between the germline ends. The germline V gene encodes CDR1 SGHVS and CDR2 FQNEAQ. The CDR3 length is 18 residues. DNA for the CDR3: TGTGCCAGCAGCCGAGGGGCTACGGGGGCCCTGAACACCGGGGAGCTGTTTTTT. Amino acid sequence: CASSRGATGALNTGELFF.

V usage is TRBV19 and J usage is TRBJ1-5, with 8 bases matching TRBD1. Germline V gene sequence: CDR1 LNHDA, CDR2 SQIVND (reference sequence). V was clipped by 6 bases and J by 2 bases; unmatched bases: 6. This CDR3 contains 15 residues. The CDR3 nucleotides read TGTGCCAGTAGGCCTCAGACAGGGGGCAATCAGCCCCAGCATTTT. Translated, it gives CASRPQTGGNQPQHF.

V and J are TRBV28 and TRBJ1-2; 7 positions match TRBD1. Germline CDR1 MDHEN, CDR2 SYDVKM. The CDR3 has 13 residues. V lost 2 bases to trimming and J lost 5 bases; unmatched junction nucleotides: 2. CDR3 loop: CASSLPRGYGYTF. The CDR3 nucleotides are TGTGCCAGCAGTTTACCCAGGGGGTATGGCTACACCTTC.